This TCR beta chain stems from a study of blood T cell repertoires in COVID-19. Across the whole study: Sites across the United States, Italy and Spain contributed samples from acute and convalescent COVID-19. PBMCs, B-cell-depleted T cells, or T cells provided the cDNA or gDNA that made up the material.

Authors' methods: Amplification of reference gene primers was used by the study to estimate nucleated cell counts. TCRdb's copy holds only in-frame clones and misses some; the assay was immunoSEQ multiplex PCR. The V and J calls and clone size were taken over from that table, and D and trimming were inferred from the DNA. The sample lists about 210,000 clones, 88% seen once, with less than 2% in the top ten. CDR1 and CDR2 from the germline V gene are SGHRS and YFSETQ. V was pared by 3 bases and J by 6 bases, with 9 bases between. The CDR3 contains 13 residues. This receptor was obtained from a man in his 70s with acute or convalescent COVID-19. The V and J genes are TRBV5-1 and TRBJ2-2; D might be TRBD1 (6 bases). The source material was peripheral blood. The CDR3: CASSYGQPGELFF. CDR3 sequence (DNA): TGCGCCAGCAGCTACGGACAGCCCGGGGAGCTGTTTTTT.